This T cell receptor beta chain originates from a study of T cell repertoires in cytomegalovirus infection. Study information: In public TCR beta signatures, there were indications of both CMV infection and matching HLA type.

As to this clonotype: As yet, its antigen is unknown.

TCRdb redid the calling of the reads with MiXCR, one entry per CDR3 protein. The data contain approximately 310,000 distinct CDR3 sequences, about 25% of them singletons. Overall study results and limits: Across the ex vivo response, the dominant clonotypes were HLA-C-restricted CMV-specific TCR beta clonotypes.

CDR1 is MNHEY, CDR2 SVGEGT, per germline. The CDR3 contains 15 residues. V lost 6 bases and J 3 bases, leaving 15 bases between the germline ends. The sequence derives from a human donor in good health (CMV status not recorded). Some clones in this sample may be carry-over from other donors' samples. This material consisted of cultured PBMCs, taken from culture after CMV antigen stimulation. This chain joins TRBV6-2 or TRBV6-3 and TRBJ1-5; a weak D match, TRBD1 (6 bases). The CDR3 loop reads CASRATGSYNQPQHF. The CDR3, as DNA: TGTGCCAGCAGGGCGACAGGCTCTTACAATCAGCCCCAGCATTTT.